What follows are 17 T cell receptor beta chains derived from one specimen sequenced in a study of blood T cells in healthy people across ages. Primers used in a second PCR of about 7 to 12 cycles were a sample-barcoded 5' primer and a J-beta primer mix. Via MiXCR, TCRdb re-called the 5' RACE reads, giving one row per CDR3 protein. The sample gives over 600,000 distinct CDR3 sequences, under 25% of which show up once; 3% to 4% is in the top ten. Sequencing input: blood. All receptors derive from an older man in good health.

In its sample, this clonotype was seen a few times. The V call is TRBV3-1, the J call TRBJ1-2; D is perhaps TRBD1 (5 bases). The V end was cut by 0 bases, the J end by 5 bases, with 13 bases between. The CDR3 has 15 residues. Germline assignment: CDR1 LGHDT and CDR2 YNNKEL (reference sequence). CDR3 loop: CASSQDAGPGYGYTF. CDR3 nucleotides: TGTGCCAGCAGCCAAGATGCAGGGCCTGGGTATGGCTACACCTTC.

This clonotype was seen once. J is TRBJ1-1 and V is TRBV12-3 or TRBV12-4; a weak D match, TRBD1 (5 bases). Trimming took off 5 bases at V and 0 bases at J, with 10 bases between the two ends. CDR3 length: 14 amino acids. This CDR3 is CASSGTRLNTEAFF. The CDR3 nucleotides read TGTGCCAGCAGTGGGACGCGCCTGAACACTGAAGCTTTCTTT.

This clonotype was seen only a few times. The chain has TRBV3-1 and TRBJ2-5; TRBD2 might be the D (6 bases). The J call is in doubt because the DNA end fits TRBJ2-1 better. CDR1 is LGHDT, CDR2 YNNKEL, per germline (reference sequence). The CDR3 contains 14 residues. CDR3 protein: CASSHREAEDEQFF. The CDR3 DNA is TGTGCCAGCAGCCACAGGGAGGCCGAGGATGAGCAGTTCTTC.

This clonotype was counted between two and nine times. This chain's CDR3 is CSARGMPGETQYF. The CDR3 region has the DNA TGCAGTGCTAGAGGGATGCCTGGAGAGACCCAGTACTTC. The rearrangement joins TRBV20-1 to TRBJ2-5; D is unresolved. V lost 1 base and J 4 bases, leaving 10 bases between the germline ends. The germline gives CDR1 DFQATT, CDR2 SNEGSKA (reference sequence). The CDR3 is 13 residues long.

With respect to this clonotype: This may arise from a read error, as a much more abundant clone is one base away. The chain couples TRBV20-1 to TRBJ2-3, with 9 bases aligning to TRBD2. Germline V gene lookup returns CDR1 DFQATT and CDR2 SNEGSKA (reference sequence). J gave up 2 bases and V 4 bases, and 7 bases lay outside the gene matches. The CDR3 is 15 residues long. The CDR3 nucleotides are TGCAGTGCTACCGATAGCGGGAGAGACACAGATACGCAGTATTTT. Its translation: CSATDSGRDTDTQYF.

The CDR3 nucleotides read TGTGCCAGCAGCCTTTTACTCGACGAGAAAGAGACCCAGTACTTC. This gives the protein CASSLLLDEKETQYF. The V gene is TRBV6-6, the J gene TRBJ2-5; no clear D. V was trimmed by 6 bases and J by 3 bases, leaving 17 bases between them. Germline-derived CDR1 and CDR2 are MNHNY and SVGAGI (reference sequence). The CDR3 contains 15 residues.

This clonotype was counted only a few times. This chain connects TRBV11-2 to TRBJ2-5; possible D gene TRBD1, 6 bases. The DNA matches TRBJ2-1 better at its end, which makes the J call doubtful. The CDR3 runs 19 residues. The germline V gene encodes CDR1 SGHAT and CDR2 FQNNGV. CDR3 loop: CASSLVVDAGQRLHNEQFF. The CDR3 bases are TGTGCCAGCAGCTTAGTCGTAGATGCCGGACAGCGTCTACACAATGAGCAGTTCTTC.

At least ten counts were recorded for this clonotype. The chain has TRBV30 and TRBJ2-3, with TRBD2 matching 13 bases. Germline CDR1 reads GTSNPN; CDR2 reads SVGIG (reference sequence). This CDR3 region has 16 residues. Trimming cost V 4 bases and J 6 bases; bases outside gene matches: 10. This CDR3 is CAWNTPGLAGQDTQYF. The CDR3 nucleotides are TGTGCCTGGAACACACCGGGACTAGCGGGACAGGATACGCAGTATTTT.

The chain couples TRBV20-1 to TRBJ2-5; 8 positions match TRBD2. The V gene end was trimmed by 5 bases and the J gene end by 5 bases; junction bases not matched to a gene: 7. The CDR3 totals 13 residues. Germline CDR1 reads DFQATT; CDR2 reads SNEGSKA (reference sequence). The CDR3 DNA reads TGCAGTGCTGGAAGCGGGAGCGATGAGACCCAGTACTTC. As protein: CSAGSGSDETQYF.

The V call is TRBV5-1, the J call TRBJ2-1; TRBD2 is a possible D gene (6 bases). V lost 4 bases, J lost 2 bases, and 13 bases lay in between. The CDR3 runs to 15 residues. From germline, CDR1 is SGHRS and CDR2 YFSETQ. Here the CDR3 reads CASSNSGLTYNEQFF. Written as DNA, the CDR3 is TGCGCCAGCAGCAATAGCGGCCTAACCTACAATGAGCAGTTCTTC.

The CDR3 coding sequence is TGCAGTGCTAGATCTGGACAGGGAGGTGCACCCCTCCACTTT. This translates into CSARSGQGGAPLHF. The rearrangement joins TRBV20-1 to TRBJ1-6, with 8 bases that match TRBD1. This CDR3 comprises 14 residues. V lost 2 bases to trimming and J lost 11 bases; unmatched junction nucleotides: 8. In germline, CDR1 is DFQATT, CDR2 SNEGSKA (reference sequence).

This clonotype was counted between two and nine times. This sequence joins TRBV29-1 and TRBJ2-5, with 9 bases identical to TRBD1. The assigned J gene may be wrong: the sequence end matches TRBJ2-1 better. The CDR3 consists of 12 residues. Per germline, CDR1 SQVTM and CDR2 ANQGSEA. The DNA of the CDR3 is TGCAGCGGAGACAGGGGGTCTCGAGAGCAGTTCTTC. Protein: CSGDRGSREQFF.

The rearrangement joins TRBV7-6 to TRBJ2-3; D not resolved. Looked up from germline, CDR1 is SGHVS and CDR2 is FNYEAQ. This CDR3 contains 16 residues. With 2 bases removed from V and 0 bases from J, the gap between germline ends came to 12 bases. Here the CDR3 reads CASSLRLAVSTDTQYF. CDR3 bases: TGTGCCAGCAGCTTACGGCTGGCAGTGAGCACAGATACGCAGTATTTT.

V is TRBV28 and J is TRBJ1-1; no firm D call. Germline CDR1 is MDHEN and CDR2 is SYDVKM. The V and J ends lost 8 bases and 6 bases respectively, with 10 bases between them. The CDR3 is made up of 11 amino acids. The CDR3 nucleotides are TGTGCCAGCCTATCTTTCGCTGAAGCTTTCTTT. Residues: CASLSFAEAFF.

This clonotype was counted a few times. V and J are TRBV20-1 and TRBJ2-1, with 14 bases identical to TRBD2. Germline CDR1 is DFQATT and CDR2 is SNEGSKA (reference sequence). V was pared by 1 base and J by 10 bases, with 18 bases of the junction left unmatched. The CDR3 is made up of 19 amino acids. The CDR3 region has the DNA TGCAGTGCTAGAGCCGTTCCGGGACTAGCGGGAGAACGAGGAAACGAGCAGTTCTTC. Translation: CSARAVPGLAGERGNEQFF.

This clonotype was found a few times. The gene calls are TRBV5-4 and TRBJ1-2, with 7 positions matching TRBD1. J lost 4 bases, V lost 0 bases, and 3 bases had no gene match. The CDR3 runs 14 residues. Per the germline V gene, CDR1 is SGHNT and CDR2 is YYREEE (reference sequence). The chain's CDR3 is CASSLDKGAYGYTF. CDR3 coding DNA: TGTGCCAGCAGCTTGGATAAGGGGGCCTATGGCTACACCTTC.

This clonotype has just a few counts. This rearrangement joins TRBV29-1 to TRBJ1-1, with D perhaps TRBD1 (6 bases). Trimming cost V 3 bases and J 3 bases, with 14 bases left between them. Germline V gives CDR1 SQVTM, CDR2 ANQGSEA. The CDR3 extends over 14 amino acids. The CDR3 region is CSVEWGGSHTEAFF. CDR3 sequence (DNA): TGCAGCGTTGAGTGGGGGGGCTCCCACACTGAAGCTTTCTTT.